This paragraph reports one TCR beta chain. As yet, its antigen is unknown. The source of the sample is a study of CD8 T cells in Susac syndrome. In the study overall: When blood was drawn, patients with Susac syndrome were on intravenous immunoglobulin alone, on corticosteroids, or therapy-naive. Study-wide results and limits: Only a relatively small number of individuals were included in the TCR sequencing and HLA analysis.

The V end was cut by 0 bases, the J end by 5 bases, with 10 bases between. The CDR3 is 14 amino acids. Germline V gene data show CDR1 as GTSNPN and CDR2 as SVGIG (reference sequence). It was with random hexamers that roughly 0.5 to 1 ug RNA was reverse transcribed. By means of immunoSEQ multiplex PCR, TCR beta CDR3 spanning 54 Vbeta and 13 Jbeta underwent amplification. TCRdb itself ran the immunoSEQ multiplex PCR reads through MiXCR, one entry per CDR3 protein. In the table there are about 240,000 distinct CDR3 sequences, about 95% of which are singletons. The chain employs TRBV30 and TRBJ2-2, with D possibly TRBD1 on 5 matching bases. The sample comprised CD4+ T cells from PBMCs. The TCR comes from a human donor with Susac syndrome. The CDR3 region is CAWSVRRVTGELFF. CDR3 nucleotide sequence: TGTGCCTGGAGTGTACGCAGGGTTACCGGGGAGCTGTTTTTT.